The 22 T cell receptor beta chains below all came from one sample that was sequenced in a study of cytomegalovirus exposure and HLA in healthy donors. 60 Vbeta and 13 Jbeta primers were used in PCR. Sequencing was performed with immunoSEQ multiplex PCR; in TCRdb, only in-frame clones are kept and a portion is missing. Of more than 95,000 clones listed, around three quarters are singletons. The sequenced sample was PBMCs. These receptors all stem from a woman aged 45-59 years in good health and CMV-seronegative.

This chain joins TRBV6-5 and TRBJ2-1, with no clear D. V lost 4 bases and J 13 bases, leaving 11 bases between the germline ends. Germline V CDR1 and CDR2: MNHEY, SVGAGI. The CDR3 is 11 residues long. The CDR3 nucleotides read TGTGCCAGCAGTTCCGGGTTGAAACAGTTCTTC. As protein: CASSSGLKQFF.

The chain carries TRBV6-6 and TRBJ1-1; D call uncertain. V lost 3 bases and J lost 6, with 11 bases in between. The CDR3 contains 13 residues. The germline V gene encodes CDR1 MNHNY and CDR2 SVGAGI (reference sequence). The chain's CDR3 is CASSYSSSAEAFF. CDR3 bases: TGTGCCAGCAGTTATTCCTCAAGCGCTGAAGCTTTCTTT.

V gene TRBV19 combines with J gene TRBJ1-5; D not certain. With 10 bases removed from V and 4 bases from J, the gap between germline ends came to 20 bases. The CDR3 spans 15 residues. Germline-derived CDR1 and CDR2 are LNHDA and SQIVND (reference sequence). The CDR3 bases are TGTGCCACTCAAGATACATACGGAGGGAATCAGCCCCAGCATTTT. Its translation is CATQDTYGGNQPQHF.

The chain's CDR3 is CASSLAQGGTDTQYF. The CDR3 nucleotides are TGTGCCAGCAGCTTAGCACAGGGAGGCACAGATACGCAGTATTTT. J is TRBJ2-3 and V is TRBV7-9, with a possible D match to TRBD1 (6 bases). CDR3 length: 15 amino acids. Germline V CDR1 and CDR2: SEHNR, FQNEAQ (reference sequence). Deletions cut 0 bases from V and 1 base from J, with 8 bases between.

This sequence joins TRBV14 and TRBJ2-3; 10 bases are a match to TRBD2. Germline V gives CDR1 SGHDN, CDR2 FVKESK. V was pared by 3 bases and J by 1 base, with 4 bases of the junction left unmatched. This CDR3 contains 16 residues. The CDR3 region has the DNA TGTGCCAGCAGCCATCGGACTAGCGGAGGCACAGATACGCAGTATTTT. It is translated as CASSHRTSGGTDTQYF.

The V and J genes are TRBV12-5 and TRBJ2-3, with D perhaps TRBD1 (5 bases). Germline CDR1 is LGHNT and CDR2 is FRNRAP. The length of the CDR3 is 13 residues. V was clipped by 2 bases and J by 3 bases, with 6 bases between them. CDR3 DNA sequence: TGTGCTAGTGGTTTGACAGGAACAGATACGCAGTATTTT. It encodes CASGLTGTDTQYF.

The J gene is TRBJ2-3, the V gene TRBV2, with 11 positions matching TRBD1. J lost 3 bases, V lost 5 bases, and 10 bases had no gene match. This CDR3 has 17 amino acids. Germline V CDR1 and CDR2: SNHLY, FYNNEI. In DNA, the CDR3 is TGTGCCAGCAGTCCCGGGGGGGGGACAGGGGGTACAGATACGCAGTATTTT. Translating it yields CASSPGGGTGGTDTQYF.

The chain combines TRBV30 with TRBJ1-5; possibly TRBD1 for D (5 bases). The germline V gene has CDR1 GTSNPN and CDR2 SVGIG (reference sequence). The CDR3 runs to 13 residues. Trimming shortened V by 4 bases and J by 7 bases, and 14 bases separated the two germline ends. In DNA, the CDR3 is TGTGCCTGGACCCTGGACGGGGGGCAGCCCCAGCATTTT. Encoded protein: CAWTLDGGQPQHF.

The V and J genes are TRBV10-1 and TRBJ1-5; 8 bases are a match to TRBD1. Germline assignment: CDR1 WNHNN and CDR2 SYGVQD (reference sequence). V was pared by 4 bases and J by 4 bases, with 18 bases of the junction left unmatched. The CDR3 has 19 amino acids. CDR3 residues: CASSVGLIDRGVENQPQHF. In DNA form, the CDR3 reads TGCGCCAGCAGTGTGGGACTCATAGACAGGGGAGTTGAGAATCAGCCCCAGCATTTT.

The genes are TRBV5-1 and TRBJ2-7; no clear D. This CDR3 contains 11 residues. From germline, CDR1 is SGHRS and CDR2 YFSETQ. Trimming removed 4 bases from V and 7 bases from J, with 9 bases in between. CDR3 sequence: CASSMEREQYF. For the CDR3, the DNA is TGCGCCAGCAGCATGGAGAGGGAGCAGTACTTC.

The genes are TRBV13 and TRBJ2-7, with D possibly TRBD1 on 5 matching bases. The germline V gene has CDR1 PRHDT and CDR2 FYEKMQ (reference sequence). The V end was cut by 3 bases, the J end by 0 bases, with 12 bases between. This CDR3 is built from 15 residues. The chain's CDR3 is CASSLDMRSSYEQYF. The CDR3 DNA follows: TGTGCCAGCAGCTTGGACATGAGATCCTCCTACGAGCAGTACTTC.

The chain recombines TRBV28 with TRBJ1-1; 7 bases align to TRBD1. Per germline, CDR1 MDHEN and CDR2 SYDVKM. The CDR3 loop spans 15 amino acids. V lost 4 bases, J lost 1 base, and 6 bases stayed unmatched. The CDR3: CASSSWTGRNTEAFF. Written as DNA, the CDR3 is TGTGCCAGCAGTTCTTGGACAGGAAGGAACACTGAAGCTTTCTTT.

This chain connects TRBV6-5 to TRBJ2-3, with a tentative D call TRBD2 (5 bases). V lost 0 bases, J lost 6 bases, and 13 bases lay in between. Germline CDR1 is MNHEY and CDR2 is SVGAGI. The CDR3 length is 15 residues. The DNA for the CDR3 is TGTGCCAGCAGTTACTCGTCCGGGATGCCCGATACGCAGTATTTT. This translates into CASSYSSGMPDTQYF.

The chain employs TRBV7-2 and TRBJ1-1, with D hard to call. The CDR3 extends over 15 amino acids. Germline CDR1 is SGHTA and CDR2 is FQGNSA. Trimming cost V 6 bases and J 0 bases, with 14 bases left between them. The CDR3 DNA sequence: TGTGCCAGCAGTCGGGAATTTAGTTTGAACACTGAAGCTTTCTTT. Amino acids: CASSREFSLNTEAFF.

The rearrangement uses TRBV7-6 and TRBJ2-1, with 13 bases fitting TRBD2. Germline V lookup: CDR1 SGHVS, CDR2 FNYEAQ. The CDR3 totals 19 residues. V was pared by 1 base and J by 2 bases, with 8 bases of the junction left unmatched. This chain's CDR3 is CASSLVVGLAGSAYNEQFF. The CDR3, as DNA: TGTGCCAGCAGCTTAGTTGTGGGACTAGCGGGAAGCGCCTACAATGAGCAGTTCTTC.

This clone was seen just once. The chain links TRBV6-1 to TRBJ2-7; 8 bases line up with TRBD1. With V trimmed by 2 bases and J by 2 bases, 5 bases remained unmatched. The CDR3 length is 15 residues. From germline, CDR1 is MNHNS and CDR2 SASEGT. The CDR3 nucleotides read TGTGCCAGCAGTGAAAGGGCAGGGGGCCCCTACGAGCAGTACTTC. Residues: CASSERAGGPYEQYF.

The chain links TRBV4-1 to TRBJ1-1; 11 bases are shared with TRBD1. The germline CDR1 and CDR2 sequences are MGHRA and YSYEKL. Germline trimming cut 8 bases from V and 3 bases from J; bases unmatched to any gene: 2. The CDR3 runs 13 residues. In nucleotides, the CDR3 is TGCGCCAGCCGGGACAGGGGGGACACTGAAGCTTTCTTT. This gives the protein CASRDRGDTEAFF.

The chain links TRBV15 to TRBJ2-1, with a weak D call TRBD2 (6 bases). Deletions cut 0 bases from V and 5 bases from J, with 14 bases between. Per the germline V gene, CDR1 is LNHNV and CDR2 is YYDKDF (reference sequence). This CDR3 is built from 16 residues. The CDR3 coding sequence is TGTGCCACCAGCAGAGATGGCGGGGTGGGGGACAATGAGCAGTTCTTC. As protein: CATSRDGGVGDNEQFF.

This chain connects TRBV28 to TRBJ2-7, with TRBD1 matching over 8 bases. The germline CDR1 and CDR2 sequences are MDHEN and SYDVKM. The CDR3 is 11 amino acids. The V gene end was trimmed by 6 bases and the J gene end by 6 bases; junction bases not matched to a gene: 1. The CDR3 nucleotides read TGTGCCAGCAGACAGGGGGTCGAGCAGTACTTC. It is translated as CASRQGVEQYF.

The chain is built from TRBV4-2 and TRBJ1-2, with D maybe TRBD1 (5 bases). Trimming shortened V by 0 bases and J by 4 bases, and 9 bases separated the two germline ends. The V gene's germline CDR1 is LGHNA and CDR2 YNFKEQ. This CDR3 region has 14 residues. The CDR3 here is CASSQDGGGYGYTF. CDR3 nucleotides: TGTGCCAGCAGCCAAGATGGGGGGGGCTATGGCTACACCTTC.

This chain connects TRBV6-6 to TRBJ1-2, with D possibly being TRBD1 (5 bases). V shed 8 bases and J shed 5 bases, with 21 bases lying between them. CDR3 length equals 15 residues. CDR1 is MNHNY and CDR2 is SVGAGI in the germline V gene (reference sequence). Written as DNA, the CDR3 is TGTGCCAGCTGCCATGGGGCCCGAGTCGGGTATGGCTACACCTTC. It encodes CASCHGARVGYGYTF.

This chain links TRBV7-2 with TRBJ1-1; TRBD1 agrees at 8 bases. Trimming at V came to 5 bases and at J to 5 bases, leaving 10 bases not matched to a gene. The CDR3 spans 15 residues. Germline CDR1 SGHTA, CDR2 FQGNSA. The CDR3 region is CASSPRTGTGTEAFF. Written as DNA, the CDR3 is TGTGCCAGCAGCCCCAGGACAGGGACGGGAACTGAAGCTTTCTTT.